The 28 T cell receptor beta chains presented below share a single source sample, sequenced in a study of blood T cell repertoires in COVID-19 (dated by TCRdb to about 2020). Libraries were made using the immunoSEQ multiplex PCR assay. Held by TCRdb, this immuneACCESS table contains in-frame sequences only and omits some clones. Under half of the omission traces to an unresolved V gene where checked; the cause of the rest is unknown. In this sample the table shows roughly 300,000 clones, roughly 83% of which occur a single time. The ten top clones hold more than 1.1% of the sample. Sequenced: peripheral blood. The receptors stem from a human donor with COVID-19, enrolled during active disease. The donor label of this sample is uncertain.

V gene TRBV28 combines with J gene TRBJ2-7, with 9 bases lining up with TRBD1. Trimming removed 4 bases from V and 5 bases from J; junction bases left unmatched: 9. CDR3 length equals 15 residues. In germline, CDR1 is MDHEN, CDR2 SYDVKM. The CDR3 spells CASSSSGTGLDEQYF. The CDR3 nucleotides read TGTGCCAGCAGTTCGTCTGGGACAGGGCTCGACGAGCAGTACTTC.

J is TRBJ2-7 and V is TRBV7-4, with TRBD2 identical over 10 bases. This CDR3 is 14 amino acids long. Trimming at V came to 5 bases and at J to 4 bases, leaving 5 bases not matched to a gene. The germline V gene has CDR1 SGHVT and CDR2 SQSDAQ. The CDR3 protein is CASSPLAGLYEQYF. In DNA, the CDR3 is TGTGCCAGCAGCCCACTAGCGGGACTTTACGAGCAGTACTTC.

The chain joins TRBV3-1 (or the pseudogene TRBV3-2) to TRBJ1-4; possible D gene TRBD1, 5 bases. V gave up 1 base and J gave up 8 bases, with 14 bases separating them. The germline CDR1 and CDR2 sequences are LGHDT and YNNKEL (reference sequence). The CDR3 runs to 15 residues. CDR3: CASSQGAGGNEKLFF. The CDR3 DNA sequence: TGTGCCAGCAGCCAAGGGGCCGGGGGGAACGAAAAACTGTTTTTT.

The chain recombines TRBV11-2 with TRBJ2-7; maybe TRBD2 (6 bases). In germline, CDR1 is SGHAT, CDR2 FQNNGV. The CDR3 is 17 residues long. Trimming cost V 1 base and J 3 bases, with 19 bases left between them. The CDR3 here is CASSLGSVRAGIYEQYF. The CDR3 DNA follows: TGTGCCAGCAGCTTAGGATCGGTTCGGGCGGGGATCTACGAGCAGTACTTC.

As regards this clone: A read error may produce the germline difference seen at one junction end. J is TRBJ2-1 and V is TRBV30, with 16 bases lining up with TRBD2. The length of the CDR3 is 14 residues. Germline V gene lookup returns CDR1 GTSNPN and CDR2 SVGIG (reference sequence). Here the CDR3 reads CGTSGRAGYNEQFF. The CDR3 nucleotides are TGCGGGACTAGCGGGAGGGCCGGCTACAATGAGCAGTTCTTC.

This clone has just a few counts. The CDR3 loop reads CASSASGFRLADNEQFF. As DNA, the CDR3 is TGTGCCAGCAGCGCCTCAGGGTTTCGGCTAGCGGACAATGAGCAGTTCTTC. The chain has TRBV9 and TRBJ2-1, with 7 nucleotides matching TRBD2. Germline V gene data show CDR1 as SGDLS and CDR2 as YYNGEE. The CDR3 covers 17 residues. V shed 3 bases and J 5 bases; nucleotides not matched to a gene: 14.

This clone was seen only once. At one end the junction does not follow the germline gene, possibly because of a read error. The rearrangement joins TRBV7-7 to TRBJ2-5, with D tentatively TRBD2 (6 bases). This CDR3 is 16 amino acids long. CDR1 SSHAT and CDR2 FNYEAQ come from the germline V gene (reference sequence). The CDR3 here is CASSLGLTGARETQYF. The CDR3 DNA reads TGTGCTAGCAGCTTAGGACTAACGGGAGCTCGAGAGACCCAGTACTTC.

V is TRBV28 and J is TRBJ1-6, with a possible D match to TRBD1 (5 bases). V lost 6 bases and J lost 2, with 8 bases in between. The CDR3 is made up of 14 amino acids. The V gene's germline CDR1 is MDHEN and CDR2 SYDVKM. The DNA for the CDR3 is TGTGCCAGCAGGACAGCTCCCTATAATTCACCCCTCCACTTT. It yields the protein CASRTAPYNSPLHF. Full variable domain (missing parts from reference TRBV28 and TRBJ1-6): DVKVTQSSRYLVKRTGEKVFLECVQDMDHENMFWYRQDPGLGLRLIYFSYDVKMKEKGDIPEGYSVSREKKERFSLILESASTNQTSMYLCASRTAPYNSPLHFGNGTRLTVT.

The gene calls are TRBV7-3 and TRBJ2-7; 10 bases agree with TRBD2. The V and J ends lost 1 base and 5 bases, in that order; junction bases with no gene match: 8. Germline V gene lookup returns CDR1 SGHTA and CDR2 FQGTGA. The length of the CDR3 is 16 residues. CDR3 sequence (DNA): TGTGCCAGCAGCTTAAGGGCTAGCGGGAGTGTCCACGAGCAGTACTTC. This encodes CASSLRASGSVHEQYF.

The chain carries TRBV7-2 and TRBJ2-3, with 7 bases matching TRBD1. The J segment lost 1 base and the V segment lost 8 bases, leaving 3 bases of the junction unmatched. In germline, CDR1 is SGHTA, CDR2 FQGNSA. The CDR3 is 13 residues long. The CDR3 DNA reads as TGTGCCAGCCGGCAGGGGGGCACAGATACGCAGTATTTT. As protein: CASRQGGTDTQYF.

This clone was seen a handful of times. The V gene is TRBV2, the J gene TRBJ1-1; D is possibly TRBD1 (5 bases). The CDR3 is made up of 14 amino acids. V gave up 5 bases and J gave up 2 bases, with 12 bases separating them. CDR1 SNHLY and CDR2 FYNNEI come from the germline V gene. For the CDR3, the DNA is TGTGCCAGCAGTACCGACAGATCAAACACTGAAGCTTTCTTT. Translating it yields CASSTDRSNTEAFF.

This clone was seen more than once but under ten times. The chain combines TRBV5-4 with TRBJ2-1; TRBD2 is a possible D gene (6 bases). The V end lost 0 bases, the J end lost 0 bases, and 13 bases lay between the germline ends. Germline loops: CDR1 SGHNT, CDR2 YYREEE (reference sequence). The CDR3 consists of 17 residues. The CDR3 nucleotides read TGTGCCAGCAGCTTGGCCGGGCGGGGCCGCTCCTACAATGAGCAGTTCTTC. Encoded protein: CASSLAGRGRSYNEQFF.

This chain uses TRBV5-5 with TRBJ2-3; D unclear. Germline V gives CDR1 SGHKS, CDR2 YYEKEE (reference sequence). V lost 3 bases to trimming and J lost 0 bases, with 14 bases between them. The CDR3 totals 16 residues. The CDR3 DNA reads as TGTGCCAGCAGCTCCGCCCCGACTGCTAGCACAGATACGCAGTATTTT. Translation: CASSSAPTASTDTQYF.

This chain joins TRBV29-1 and TRBJ1-2; TRBD1 matches at 8 bases. The CDR3 contains 13 residues. The J segment lost 8 bases and the V segment lost 4 bases, leaving 9 bases of the junction unmatched. From germline, CDR1 is SQVTM and CDR2 ANQGSEA. The CDR3 spells CSVALTGARGYTF. In DNA form, the CDR3 reads TGCAGCGTTGCCCTGACAGGGGCCCGCGGCTACACCTTC.

V gene TRBV28 combines with J gene TRBJ2-2, with D possibly being TRBD1 (6 bases). CDR1 MDHEN and CDR2 SYDVKM come from the germline V gene. CDR3 length equals 19 residues. V was shortened by 5 bases and J by 1 base, with 23 bases between the two germline ends. CDR3 residues: CASSPSYLGQGGNTGELFF. The CDR3 nucleotides read TGTGCCAGCAGTCCCTCCTATCTCGGACAAGGGGGGAACACCGGGGAGCTGTTTTTT.

The chain has TRBV19 and TRBJ1-2; TRBD1 might be the D (6 bases). Trimming removed 5 bases from V and 8 bases from J, with 18 bases in between. Germline-derived CDR1 and CDR2 are LNHDA and SQIVND (reference sequence). The CDR3 length is 14 residues. CDR3 bases: TGTGCCAGTAGTTGGGCAGGGGATGGAATAGGCTACACCTTC. Translated, it gives CASSWAGDGIGYTF.

This chain joins TRBV29-1 and TRBJ1-3, with TRBD1 matching over 7 bases. Per germline, CDR1 SQVTM and CDR2 ANQGSEA. V gave up 2 bases and J gave up 0 bases; unmatched junction bases: 1. CDR3 length: 14 amino acids. This chain's CDR3 is CSVERGLSGNTIYF. The DNA of the CDR3 is TGCAGCGTTGAAAGGGGGCTCTCTGGAAACACCATATATTTT. Filled out from reference TRBV29-1 and TRBJ1-3, the complete variable domain reads SAVISQKPSRDICQRGTSLTIQCQVDSQVTMMFWYRQQPGQSLTLIATANQGSEATYESGFVIDKFPISRPNLTFSTLTVSNMSPEDSSIYLCSVERGLSGNTIYFGEGSWLTVV.

The genes are TRBV30 and TRBJ2-7; D perhaps matches TRBD2 (5 bases). Trimming removed 0 bases at V and 7 bases at J, with 16 bases between. The CDR3 is 14 amino acids. CDR1 and CDR2 from the germline V gene are GTSNPN and SVGIG (reference sequence). This chain's CDR3 is CAWSVGTMSGEQYF. Here the CDR3 DNA reads TGTGCCTGGAGTGTAGGAACTATGTCGGGGGAGCAGTACTTC.

V usage is TRBV10-2 and J usage is TRBJ2-7, with D tentatively TRBD2 (7 bases). CDR3 length: 12 amino acids. The V gene lost 8 bases and the J gene lost 1 base, with 9 bases spanning the gap. Germline V gene lookup returns CDR1 WSHSY and CDR2 SAAADI. As DNA, the CDR3 is TGCGCCAGCGGGAGGGGGTCCTACGAGCAGTACTTC. Translation: CASGRGSYEQYF.

In this sample, this clone turned up a few times. The chain is built from TRBV30 and TRBJ1-5, with D unclear. CDR1 and CDR2 from the germline V gene are GTSNPN and SVGIG (reference sequence). There are 13 residues in the CDR3. V lost 0 bases and J lost 1, with 4 bases in between. CDR3 DNA: TGTGCCTGGAGTGTACGGAGCAATCAGCCCCAGCATTTT. The encoded protein is CAWSVRSNQPQHF.

The rearrangement links TRBV2 to TRBJ1-5; 7 bases match TRBD1. The CDR3 is 15 residues long. CDR1 is SNHLY and CDR2 is FYNNEI in the germline V gene. Trimming at V came to 3 bases and at J to 4 bases, leaving 6 bases not matched to a gene. The CDR3 DNA is TGTGCCAGCAGTGAGCGCGAGACAGGGAATCAGCCCCAGCATTTT. Amino acids: CASSERETGNQPQHF.

The genes are TRBV7-6 and TRBJ2-7, with 8 bases aligning to TRBD1. With V trimmed by 3 bases and J by 4 bases, 11 bases remained unmatched. Germline V gives CDR1 SGHVS, CDR2 FNYEAQ. This CDR3 has 16 residues. DNA for the CDR3: TGTGCCAGCAGCTTGGGCAGACAGGGGACGTCGTACGAGCAGTACTTC. Protein sequence: CASSLGRQGTSYEQYF.

J is TRBJ2-7 and V is TRBV6-6, with 8 bases aligning to TRBD1. This CDR3 has 14 amino acids. Looked up from germline, CDR1 is MNHNY and CDR2 is SVGAGI (reference sequence). Trimming at V came to 2 bases and at J to 5 bases, leaving 5 bases not matched to a gene. The CDR3 coding sequence is TGTGCCAGCAGTTACGGCCAGGGGGCAGACGAGCAGTACTTC. Translation gives CASSYGQGADEQYF.

The chain uses TRBV28 and TRBJ1-4; D possibly corresponds to TRBD1 (5 bases). V lost 4 bases and J 4 bases, leaving 19 bases between the germline ends. Germline values: CDR1 MDHEN, CDR2 SYDVKM. This CDR3 spans 17 amino acids. The CDR3 nucleotides read TGTGCCAGCAGTTCCCCCCGCGGACGGCAGGGTAATGAAAAACTGTTTTTT. Protein: CASSSPRGRQGNEKLFF.

This clone came up once. The chain couples TRBV21-1 to TRBJ2-7; TRBD2, the table's D call, was not compared with the DNA. TRBV21-1 corresponds to a pseudogene. This CDR3 is built from 16 residues. CDR3 loop: CASSKPPGLADYEQYF. In DNA, the CDR3 is TGTGCCAGCAGCAAGCCCCCGGGACTAGCGGACTACGAGCAGTACTTC.

Only a few counts were recorded for this clone. This sequence joins TRBV19 and TRBJ2-3; 13 bases are shared with TRBD2. J was trimmed by 4 bases and V by 6 bases; bases with no gene match: 7. The germline V gene has CDR1 LNHDA and CDR2 SQIVND (reference sequence). The CDR3 consists of 16 residues. The CDR3 is CASSRTSGSVADTQYF. The CDR3 bases are TGTGCCAGTAGCAGGACTAGCGGGAGTGTCGCAGATACGCAGTATTTT.

This chain links TRBV11-3 with TRBJ2-5, with 8 bases fitting TRBD2. Germline values: CDR1 SGHNT, CDR2 YENEEA. The ends lost 2 bases at V and 2 bases at J; junction bases unmatched: 7. The CDR3 contains 16 residues. The CDR3 coding sequence is TGTGCCAGCAGCTTATATGGGACTAGGAATCAAGAGACCCAGTACTTC. Translation: CASSLYGTRNQETQYF.

The chain joins TRBV18 to TRBJ2-5; tentative D call: TRBD1 (6 bases). The germline V gene has CDR1 KGHSH and CDR2 LQKENI. Deletions cut 3 bases from V and 0 bases from J, with 8 bases between. The CDR3 loop spans 14 amino acids. The CDR3 nucleotides read TGTGCCAGCTCACCCCCAGGGGACCAAGAGACCCAGTACTTC. It encodes CASSPPGDQETQYF.